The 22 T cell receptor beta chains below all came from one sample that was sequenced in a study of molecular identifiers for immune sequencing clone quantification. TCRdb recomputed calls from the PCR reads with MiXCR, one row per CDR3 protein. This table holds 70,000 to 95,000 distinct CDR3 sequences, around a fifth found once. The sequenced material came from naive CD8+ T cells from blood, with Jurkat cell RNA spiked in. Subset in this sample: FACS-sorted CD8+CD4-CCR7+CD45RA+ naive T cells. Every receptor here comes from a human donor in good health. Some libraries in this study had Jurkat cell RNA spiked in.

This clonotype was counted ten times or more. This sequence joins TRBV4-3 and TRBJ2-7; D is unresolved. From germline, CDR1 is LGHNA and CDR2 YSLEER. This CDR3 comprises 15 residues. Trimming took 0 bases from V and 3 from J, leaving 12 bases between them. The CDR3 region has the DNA TGCGCCAGCAGCCAAGATAGGTCCTGGGGCTACGAGCAGTACTTC. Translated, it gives CASSQDRSWGYEQYF.

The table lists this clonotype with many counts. CDR3 nucleotide sequence: TGTGCCAGCAGGGCGGACAGTCCCCTAGCCAAAAACATTCAGTACTTC. Its translation: CASRADSPLAKNIQYF. The chain combines TRBV2 with TRBJ2-4, with D possibly being TRBD1 (6 bases). Per germline, CDR1 SNHLY and CDR2 FYNNEI. V was clipped by 6 bases and J by 0 bases, with 15 bases between them. This CDR3 is 16 amino acids long.

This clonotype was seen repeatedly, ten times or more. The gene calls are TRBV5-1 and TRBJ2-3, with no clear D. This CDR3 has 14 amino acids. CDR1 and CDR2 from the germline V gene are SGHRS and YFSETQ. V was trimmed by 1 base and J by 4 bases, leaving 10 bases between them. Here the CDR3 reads CASSLYQRADTQYF. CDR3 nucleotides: TGCGCCAGCAGCTTGTATCAGCGTGCAGATACGCAGTATTTT.

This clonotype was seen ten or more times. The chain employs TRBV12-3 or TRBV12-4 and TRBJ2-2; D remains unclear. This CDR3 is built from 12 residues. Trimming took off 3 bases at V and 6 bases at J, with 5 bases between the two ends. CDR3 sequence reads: CASSLGSGELFF. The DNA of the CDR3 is TGTGCCAGCAGTTTGGGATCCGGGGAGCTGTTTTTT.

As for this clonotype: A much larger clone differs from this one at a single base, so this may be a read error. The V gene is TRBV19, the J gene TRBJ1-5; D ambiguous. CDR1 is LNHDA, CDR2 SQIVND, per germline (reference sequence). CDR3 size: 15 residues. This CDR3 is CAGSIQGNTNQPQHF. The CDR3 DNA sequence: TGTGCCGGTAGTATTCAAGGGAATACCAATCAGCCCCAGCATTTT.

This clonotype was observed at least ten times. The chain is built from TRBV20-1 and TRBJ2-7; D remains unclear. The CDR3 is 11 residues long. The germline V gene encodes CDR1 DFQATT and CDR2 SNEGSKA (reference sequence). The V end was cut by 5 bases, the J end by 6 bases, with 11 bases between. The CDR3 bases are TGCAGTGCTCGCCTTATTTCCGAGCAGTACTTC. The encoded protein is CSARLISEQYF.

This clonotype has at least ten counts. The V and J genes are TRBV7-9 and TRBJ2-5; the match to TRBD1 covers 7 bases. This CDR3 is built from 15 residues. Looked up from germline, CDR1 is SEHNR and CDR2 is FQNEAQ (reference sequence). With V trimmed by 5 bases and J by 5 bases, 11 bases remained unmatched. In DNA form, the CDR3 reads TGTGCCAGCAGCACCACAGGGGCGCGCGCGGAGACCCAGTACTTC. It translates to CASSTTGARAETQYF.

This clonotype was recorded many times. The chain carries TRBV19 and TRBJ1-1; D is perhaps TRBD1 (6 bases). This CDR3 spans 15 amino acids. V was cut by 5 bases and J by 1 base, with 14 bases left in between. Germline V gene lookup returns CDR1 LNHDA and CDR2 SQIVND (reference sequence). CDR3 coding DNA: TGTGCCAGTAGTGCCATTACAGGGACGAACACTGAAGCTTTCTTT. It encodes CASSAITGTNTEAFF.

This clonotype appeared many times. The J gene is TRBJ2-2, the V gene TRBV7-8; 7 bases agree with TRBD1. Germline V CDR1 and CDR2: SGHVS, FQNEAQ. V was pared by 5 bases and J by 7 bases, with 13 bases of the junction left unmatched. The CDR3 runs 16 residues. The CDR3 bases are TGTGCCAGCAGCCGCACCGACTTAGGGGGCGGCGGGGAGCTGTTTTTT. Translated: CASSRTDLGGGGELFF. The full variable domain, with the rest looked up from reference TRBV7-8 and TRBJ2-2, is GAGVSQSPRYKVAKRGQDVALRCDPISGHVSLFWYQQALGQGPEFLTYFQNEAQLDKSGLPSDRFFAERPEGSVSTLKIQRTQQEDSAVYLCASSRTDLGGGGELFFGEGSRLTVL.

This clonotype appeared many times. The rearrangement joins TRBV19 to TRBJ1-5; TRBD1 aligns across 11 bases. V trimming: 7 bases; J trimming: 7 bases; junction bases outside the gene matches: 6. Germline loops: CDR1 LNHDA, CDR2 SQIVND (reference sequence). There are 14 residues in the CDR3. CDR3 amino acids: CASKWTGGDQPQHF. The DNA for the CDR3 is TGTGCCAGTAAGTGGACAGGGGGCGACCAGCCCCAGCATTTT.

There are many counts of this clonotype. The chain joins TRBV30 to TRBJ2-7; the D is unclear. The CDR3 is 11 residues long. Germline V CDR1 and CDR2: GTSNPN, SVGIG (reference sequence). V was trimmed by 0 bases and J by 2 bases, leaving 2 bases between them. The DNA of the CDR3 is TGTGCCTGGAGTGTGGCCTACGAGCAGTACTTC. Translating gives CAWSVAYEQYF.

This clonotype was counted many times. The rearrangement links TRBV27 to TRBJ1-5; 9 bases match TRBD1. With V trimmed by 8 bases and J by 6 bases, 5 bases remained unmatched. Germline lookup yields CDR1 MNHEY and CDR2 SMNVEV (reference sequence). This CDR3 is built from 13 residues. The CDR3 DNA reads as TGTGCCAGCGCACAGGGGGCCTTTCAGCCCCAGCATTTT. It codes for CASAQGAFQPQHF.

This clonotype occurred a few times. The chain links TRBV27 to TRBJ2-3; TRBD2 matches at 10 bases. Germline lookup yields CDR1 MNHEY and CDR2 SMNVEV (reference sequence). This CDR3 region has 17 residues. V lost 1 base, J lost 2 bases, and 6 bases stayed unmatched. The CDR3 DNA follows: TGTGCCAGCAGTTTATTGGGTAGCGGGAGGCACACAGATACGCAGTATTTT. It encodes CASSLLGSGRHTDTQYF.

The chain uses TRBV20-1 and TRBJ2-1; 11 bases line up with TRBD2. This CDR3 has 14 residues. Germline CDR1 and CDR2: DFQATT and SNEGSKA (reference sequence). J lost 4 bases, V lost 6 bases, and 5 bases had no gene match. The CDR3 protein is CSAYGTSGYNEQFF. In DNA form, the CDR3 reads TGCAGTGCGTACGGGACTAGCGGTTACAATGAGCAGTTCTTC.

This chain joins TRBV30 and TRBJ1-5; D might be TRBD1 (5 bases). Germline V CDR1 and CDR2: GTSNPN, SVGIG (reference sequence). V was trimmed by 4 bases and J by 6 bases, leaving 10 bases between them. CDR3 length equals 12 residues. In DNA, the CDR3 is TGTGCCTGGAATCGGGGGACTCAGCCCCAGCATTTT. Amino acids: CAWNRGTQPQHF.

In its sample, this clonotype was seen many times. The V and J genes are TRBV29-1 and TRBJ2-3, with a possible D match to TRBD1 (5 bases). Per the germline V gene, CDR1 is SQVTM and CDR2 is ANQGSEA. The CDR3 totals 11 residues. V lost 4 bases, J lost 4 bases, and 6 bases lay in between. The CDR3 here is CSVVRADTQYF. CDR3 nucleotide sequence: TGCAGCGTTGTCAGGGCAGATACGCAGTATTTT.

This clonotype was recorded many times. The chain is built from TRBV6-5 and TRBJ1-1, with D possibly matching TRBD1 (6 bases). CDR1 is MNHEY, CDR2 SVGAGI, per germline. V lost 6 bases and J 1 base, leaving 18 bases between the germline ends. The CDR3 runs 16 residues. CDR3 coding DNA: TGTGCCAGCAGCTCGAACTGGGGGGGCAGGAACACTGAAGCTTTCTTT. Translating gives CASSSNWGGRNTEAFF.

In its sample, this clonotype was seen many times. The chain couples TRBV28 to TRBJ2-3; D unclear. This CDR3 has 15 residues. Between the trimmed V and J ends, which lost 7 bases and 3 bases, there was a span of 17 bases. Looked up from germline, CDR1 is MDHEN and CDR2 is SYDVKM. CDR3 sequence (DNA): TGTGCCAGCATCAAAGCAAGGCTAGGGACAGATACGCAGTATTTT. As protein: CASIKARLGTDTQYF.

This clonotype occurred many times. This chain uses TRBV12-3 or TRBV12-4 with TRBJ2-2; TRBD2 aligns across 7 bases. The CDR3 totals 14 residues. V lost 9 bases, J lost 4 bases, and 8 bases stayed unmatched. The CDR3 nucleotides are TGTGCCAGTTGGGATAGCGGGTTCACCGGGGAGCTGTTTTTT. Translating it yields CASWDSGFTGELFF.

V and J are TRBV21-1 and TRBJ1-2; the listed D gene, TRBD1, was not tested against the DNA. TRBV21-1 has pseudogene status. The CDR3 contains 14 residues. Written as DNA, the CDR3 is TGTGCCAGCAGAGCCCCAGGGGAGGAGGATGGCTACACCTTC. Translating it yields CASRAPGEEDGYTF.

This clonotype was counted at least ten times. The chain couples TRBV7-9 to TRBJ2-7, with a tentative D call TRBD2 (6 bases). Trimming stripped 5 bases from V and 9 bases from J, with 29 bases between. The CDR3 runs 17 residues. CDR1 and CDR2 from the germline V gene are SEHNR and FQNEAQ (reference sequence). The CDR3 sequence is CASSPGGLGGAATGQYF. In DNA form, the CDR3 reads TGTGCCAGCAGCCCCGGAGGGCTGGGTGGTGCTGCCACGGGGCAGTACTTC.

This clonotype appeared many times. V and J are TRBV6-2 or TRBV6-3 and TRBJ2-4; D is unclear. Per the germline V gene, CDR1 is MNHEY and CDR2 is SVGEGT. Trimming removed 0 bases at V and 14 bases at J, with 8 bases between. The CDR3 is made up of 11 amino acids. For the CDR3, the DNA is TGTGCCAGCAGTTACTCAGGATCAAAGTACTTC. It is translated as CASSYSGSKYF.